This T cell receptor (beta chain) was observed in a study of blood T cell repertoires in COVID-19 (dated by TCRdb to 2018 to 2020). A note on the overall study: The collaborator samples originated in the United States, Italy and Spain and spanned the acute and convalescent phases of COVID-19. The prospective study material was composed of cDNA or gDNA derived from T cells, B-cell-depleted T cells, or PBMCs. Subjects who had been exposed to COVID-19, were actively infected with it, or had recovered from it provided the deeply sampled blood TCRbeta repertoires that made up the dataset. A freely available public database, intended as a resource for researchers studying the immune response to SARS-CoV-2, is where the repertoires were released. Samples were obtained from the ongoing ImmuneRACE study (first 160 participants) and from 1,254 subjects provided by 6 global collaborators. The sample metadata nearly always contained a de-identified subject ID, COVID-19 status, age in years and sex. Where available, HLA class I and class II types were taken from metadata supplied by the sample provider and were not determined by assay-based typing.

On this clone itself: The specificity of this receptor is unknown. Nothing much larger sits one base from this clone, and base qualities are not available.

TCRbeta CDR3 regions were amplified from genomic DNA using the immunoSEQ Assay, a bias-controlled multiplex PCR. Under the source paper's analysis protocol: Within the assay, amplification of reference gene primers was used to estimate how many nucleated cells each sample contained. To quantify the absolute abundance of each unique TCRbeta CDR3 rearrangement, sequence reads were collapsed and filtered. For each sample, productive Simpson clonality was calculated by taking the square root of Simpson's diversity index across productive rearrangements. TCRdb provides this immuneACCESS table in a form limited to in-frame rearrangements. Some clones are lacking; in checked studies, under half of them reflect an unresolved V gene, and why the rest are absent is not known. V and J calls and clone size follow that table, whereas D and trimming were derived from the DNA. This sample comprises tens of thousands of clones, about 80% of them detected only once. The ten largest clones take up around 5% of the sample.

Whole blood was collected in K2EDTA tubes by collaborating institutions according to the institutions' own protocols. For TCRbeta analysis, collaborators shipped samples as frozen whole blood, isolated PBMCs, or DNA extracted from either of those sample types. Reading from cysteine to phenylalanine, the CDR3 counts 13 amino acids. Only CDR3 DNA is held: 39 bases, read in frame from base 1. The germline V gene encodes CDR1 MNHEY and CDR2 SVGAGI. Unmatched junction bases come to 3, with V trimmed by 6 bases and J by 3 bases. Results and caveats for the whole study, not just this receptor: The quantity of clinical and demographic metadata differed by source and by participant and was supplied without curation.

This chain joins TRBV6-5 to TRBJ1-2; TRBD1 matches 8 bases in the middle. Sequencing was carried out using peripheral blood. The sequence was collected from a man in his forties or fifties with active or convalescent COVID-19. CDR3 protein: CASRATGDYGYTF. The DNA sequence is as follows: TGTGCCAGCAGGGCGACAGGGGACTATGGCTACACCTTC.